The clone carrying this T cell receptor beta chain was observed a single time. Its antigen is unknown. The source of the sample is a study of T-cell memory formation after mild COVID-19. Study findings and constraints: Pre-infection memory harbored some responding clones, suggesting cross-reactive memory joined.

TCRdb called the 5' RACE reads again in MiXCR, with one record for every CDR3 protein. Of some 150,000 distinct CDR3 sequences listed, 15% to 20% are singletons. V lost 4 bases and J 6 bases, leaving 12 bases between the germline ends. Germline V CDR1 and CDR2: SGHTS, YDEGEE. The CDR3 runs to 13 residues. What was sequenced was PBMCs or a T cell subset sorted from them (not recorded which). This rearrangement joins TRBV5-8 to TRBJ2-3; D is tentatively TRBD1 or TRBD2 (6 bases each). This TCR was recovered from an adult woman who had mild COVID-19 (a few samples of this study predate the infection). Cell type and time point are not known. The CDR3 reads CASSRRGVDTQYF. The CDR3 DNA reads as TGTGCCAGCAGCCGGAGGGGGGTTGATACGCAGTATTTT.